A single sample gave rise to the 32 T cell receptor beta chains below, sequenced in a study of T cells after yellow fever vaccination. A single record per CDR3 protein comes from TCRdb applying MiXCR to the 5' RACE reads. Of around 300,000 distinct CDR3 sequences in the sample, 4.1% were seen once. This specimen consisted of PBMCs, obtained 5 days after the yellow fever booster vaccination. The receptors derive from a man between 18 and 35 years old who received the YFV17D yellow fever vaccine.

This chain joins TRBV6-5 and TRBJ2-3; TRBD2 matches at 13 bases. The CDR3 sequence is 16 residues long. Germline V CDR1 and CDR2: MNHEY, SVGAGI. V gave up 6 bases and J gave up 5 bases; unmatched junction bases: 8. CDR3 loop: CASRQTSGGAEDTQYF. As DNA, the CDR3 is TGTGCCAGCAGGCAAACTAGCGGGGGGGCAGAAGATACGCAGTATTTT.

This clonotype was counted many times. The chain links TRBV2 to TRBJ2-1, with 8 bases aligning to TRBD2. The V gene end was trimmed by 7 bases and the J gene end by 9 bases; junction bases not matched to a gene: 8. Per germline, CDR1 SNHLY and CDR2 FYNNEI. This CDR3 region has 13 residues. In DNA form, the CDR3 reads TGTGCCAGCAAGCGGGGGACTGACAGTGAGCAGTTCTTC. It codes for CASKRGTDSEQFF.

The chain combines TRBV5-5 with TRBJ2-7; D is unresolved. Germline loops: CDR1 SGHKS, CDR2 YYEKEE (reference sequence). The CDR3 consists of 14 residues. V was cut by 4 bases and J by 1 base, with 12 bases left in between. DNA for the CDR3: TGTGCCAGCAGCCCTGGGGATCATTCCTACGAGCAGTACGTC. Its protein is CASSPGDHSYEQYV.

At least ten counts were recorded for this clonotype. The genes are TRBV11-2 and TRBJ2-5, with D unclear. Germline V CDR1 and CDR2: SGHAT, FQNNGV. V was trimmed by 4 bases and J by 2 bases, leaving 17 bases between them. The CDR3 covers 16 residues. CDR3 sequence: CASSSPFPTDQETQYF. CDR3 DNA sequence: TGTGCCAGCAGCTCACCCTTCCCGACGGATCAAGAGACCCAGTACTTC. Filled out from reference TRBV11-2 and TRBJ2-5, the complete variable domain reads EAGVAQSPRYKIIEKRQSVAFWCNPISGHATLYWYQQILGQGPKLLIQFQNNGVVDDSQLPKDRFSAERLKGVDSTLKIQPAKLEDSAVYLCASSSPFPTDQETQYFGPGTRLLVL.

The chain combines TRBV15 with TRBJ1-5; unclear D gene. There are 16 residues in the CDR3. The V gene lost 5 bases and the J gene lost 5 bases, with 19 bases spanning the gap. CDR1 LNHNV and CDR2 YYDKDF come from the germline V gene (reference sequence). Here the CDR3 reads CATSSVLWGFDQPQHF. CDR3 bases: TGTGCCACCAGCTCCGTTTTATGGGGATTCGATCAGCCCCAGCATTTT. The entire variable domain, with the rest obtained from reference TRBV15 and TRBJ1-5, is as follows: DAMVIQNPRYQVTQFGKPVTLSCSQTLNHNVMYWYQQKSSQAPKLLFHYYDKDFNNEADTPDNFQSRRPNTSFCFLDIRSPGLGDTAMYLCATSSVLWGFDQPQHFGDGTRLSIL.

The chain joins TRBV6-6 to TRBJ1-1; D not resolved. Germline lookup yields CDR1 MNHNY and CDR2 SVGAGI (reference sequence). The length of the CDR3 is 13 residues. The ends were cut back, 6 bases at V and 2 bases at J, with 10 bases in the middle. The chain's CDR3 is CASSYATNTEAFF. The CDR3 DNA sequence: TGTGCCAGCAGCTATGCGACTAACACTGAAGCTTTCTTT.

CDR3 residues: CASSQVSGAAYEQYF. Written as DNA, the CDR3 is TGTGCCAGCAGCCAAGTGTCAGGGGCAGCCTACGAGCAGTACTTC. The chain has TRBV14 and TRBJ2-7; D perhaps matches TRBD1 (6 bases). The V gene's germline CDR1 is SGHDN and CDR2 FVKESK. The CDR3 is 15 amino acids. Trimming left V 1 base short and J 2 bases short, with 12 bases between.

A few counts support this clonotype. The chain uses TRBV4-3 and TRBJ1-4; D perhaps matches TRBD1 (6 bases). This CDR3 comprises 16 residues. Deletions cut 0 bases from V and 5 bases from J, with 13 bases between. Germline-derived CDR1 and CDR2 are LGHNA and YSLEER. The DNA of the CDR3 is TGCGCCAGCAGCCAAGAGTGGGCAGGGGTGAATGAAAAACTGTTTTTT. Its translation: CASSQEWAGVNEKLFF.

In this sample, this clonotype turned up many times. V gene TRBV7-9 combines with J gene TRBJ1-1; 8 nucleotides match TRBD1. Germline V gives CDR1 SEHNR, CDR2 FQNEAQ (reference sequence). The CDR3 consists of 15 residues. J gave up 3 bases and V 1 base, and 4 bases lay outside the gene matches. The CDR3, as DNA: TGTGCCAGCAGCTTAGGACAGGGGACCTACACTGAAGCTTTCTTT. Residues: CASSLGQGTYTEAFF. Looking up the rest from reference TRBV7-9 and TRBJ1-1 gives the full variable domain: DTGVSQNPRHKITKRGQNVTFRCDPISEHNRLYWYRQTLGQGPEFLTYFQNEAQLEKSRLLSDRFSAERPKGSFSTLEIQRTEQGDSAMYLCASSLGQGTYTEAFFGQGTRLTVV.

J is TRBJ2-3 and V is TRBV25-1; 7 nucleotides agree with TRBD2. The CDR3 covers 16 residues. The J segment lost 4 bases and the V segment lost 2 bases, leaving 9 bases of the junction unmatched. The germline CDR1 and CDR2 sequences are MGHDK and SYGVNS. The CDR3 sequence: CASSEGVKGRADTQYF. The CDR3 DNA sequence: TGTGCCAGCAGTGAAGGGGTAAAGGGGAGGGCAGATACGCAGTATTTT.

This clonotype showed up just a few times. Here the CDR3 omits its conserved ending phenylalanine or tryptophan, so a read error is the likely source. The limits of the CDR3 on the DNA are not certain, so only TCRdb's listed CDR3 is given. This chain's CDR3 is CASSSGLTMYL. The rearrangement joins TRBV6-5 to TRBJ2-7; no DNA check was done on the table's D call, TRBD2. The CDR3 totals 11 residues, both ends included. CDR1 and CDR2 from the germline V gene are MNHEY and SVGAGI.

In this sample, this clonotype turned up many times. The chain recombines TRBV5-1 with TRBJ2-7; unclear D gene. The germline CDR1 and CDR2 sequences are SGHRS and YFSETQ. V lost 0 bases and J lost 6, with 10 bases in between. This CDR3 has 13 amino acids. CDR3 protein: CASSLGGESEQYF. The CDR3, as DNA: TGCGCCAGCAGCTTGGGTGGGGAATCCGAGCAGTACTTC.

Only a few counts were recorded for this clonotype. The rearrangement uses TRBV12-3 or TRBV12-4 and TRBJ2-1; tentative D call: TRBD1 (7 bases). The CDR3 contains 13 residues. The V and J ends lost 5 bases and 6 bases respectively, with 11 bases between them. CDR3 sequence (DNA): TGTGCCAGCAGTCCCCAGGGGGGCAATGAGCAGTTCTTC. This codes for CASSPQGGNEQFF.

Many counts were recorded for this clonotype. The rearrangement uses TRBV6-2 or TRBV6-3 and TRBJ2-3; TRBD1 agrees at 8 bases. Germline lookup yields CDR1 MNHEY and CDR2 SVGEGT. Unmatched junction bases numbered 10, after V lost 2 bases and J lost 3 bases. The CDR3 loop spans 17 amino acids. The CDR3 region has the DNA TGTGCCAGCAGTTACGACGGGTCGTACAGGGGGACAGATACGCAGTATTTT. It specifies CASSYDGSYRGTDTQYF.

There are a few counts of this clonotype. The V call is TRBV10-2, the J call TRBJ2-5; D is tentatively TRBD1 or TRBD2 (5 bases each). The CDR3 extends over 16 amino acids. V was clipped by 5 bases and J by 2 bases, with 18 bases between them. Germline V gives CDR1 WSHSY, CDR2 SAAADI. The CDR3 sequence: CASSFRGDPYQETQYF. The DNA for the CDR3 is TGCGCCAGCAGTTTTAGAGGGGACCCCTATCAAGAGACCCAGTACTTC.

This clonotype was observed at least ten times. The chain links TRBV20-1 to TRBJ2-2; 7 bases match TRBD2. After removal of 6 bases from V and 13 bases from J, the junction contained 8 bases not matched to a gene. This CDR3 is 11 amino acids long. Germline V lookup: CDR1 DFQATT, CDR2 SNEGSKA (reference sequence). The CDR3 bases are TGCAGTGCCTCTGGGAGGGGCGGGCTGTTTTTT. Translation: CSASGRGGLFF.

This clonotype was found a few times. In nucleotides, the CDR3 is TGTGCCACCAGCAGGCGGGGGGGAACAGATACGCAGTATTTT. It yields the protein CATSRRGGTDTQYF. The chain carries TRBV15 and TRBJ2-3; 9 bases fit TRBD2. The CDR3 is 14 amino acids. Germline V gene lookup returns CDR1 LNHNV and CDR2 YYDKDF (reference sequence). Germline trimming cut 3 bases from V and 3 bases from J; bases unmatched to any gene: 1.

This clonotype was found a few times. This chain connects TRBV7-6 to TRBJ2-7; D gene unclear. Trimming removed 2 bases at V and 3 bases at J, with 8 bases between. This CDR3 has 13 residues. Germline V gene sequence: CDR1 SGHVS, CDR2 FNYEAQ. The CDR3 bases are TGTGCCAGCAGCTTAAGGATGGACTACGAGCAGTACTTC. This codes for CASSLRMDYEQYF.

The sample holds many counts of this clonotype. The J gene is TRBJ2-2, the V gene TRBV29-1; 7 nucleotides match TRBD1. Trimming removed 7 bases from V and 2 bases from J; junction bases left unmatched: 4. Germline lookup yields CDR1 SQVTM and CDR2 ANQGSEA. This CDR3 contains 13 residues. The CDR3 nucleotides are TGCAGCGGACAGGGCCTTAACACCGGGGAGCTGTTTTTT. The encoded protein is CSGQGLNTGELFF.

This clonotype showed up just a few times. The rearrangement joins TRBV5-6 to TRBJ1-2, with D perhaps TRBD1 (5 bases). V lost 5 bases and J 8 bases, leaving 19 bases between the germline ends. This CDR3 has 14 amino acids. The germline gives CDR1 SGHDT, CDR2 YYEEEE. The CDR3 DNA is TGTGCCAGCAGTCCCTTTTTCCAGGGCGCGGGCTACACCTTC. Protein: CASSPFFQGAGYTF.

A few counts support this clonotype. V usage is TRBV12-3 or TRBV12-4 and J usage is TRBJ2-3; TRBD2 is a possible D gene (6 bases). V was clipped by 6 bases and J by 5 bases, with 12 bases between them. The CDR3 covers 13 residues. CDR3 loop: CASRSVGGDTQYF. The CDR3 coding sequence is TGTGCCAGCAGATCCGTGGGAGGAGATACGCAGTATTTT.

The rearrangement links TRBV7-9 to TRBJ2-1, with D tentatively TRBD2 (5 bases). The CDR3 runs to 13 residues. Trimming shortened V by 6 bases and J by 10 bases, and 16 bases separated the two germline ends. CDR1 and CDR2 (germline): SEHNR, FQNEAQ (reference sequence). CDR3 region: CASRRASLSEQFF. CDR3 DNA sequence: TGTGCCAGCAGGAGGGCTAGCTTGTCGGAGCAGTTCTTC.

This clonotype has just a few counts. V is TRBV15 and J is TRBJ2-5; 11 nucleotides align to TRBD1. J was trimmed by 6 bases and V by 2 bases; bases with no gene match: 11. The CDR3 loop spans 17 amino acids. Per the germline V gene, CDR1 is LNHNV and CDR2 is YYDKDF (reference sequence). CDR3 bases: TGTGCCACCAGCAGAAGACTGGGACAGGGGGTTGGTAAGACCCAGTACTTC. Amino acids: CATSRRLGQGVGKTQYF. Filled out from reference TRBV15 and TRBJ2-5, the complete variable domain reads DAMVIQNPRYQVTQFGKPVTLSCSQTLNHNVMYWYQQKSSQAPKLLFHYYDKDFNNEADTPDNFQSRRPNTSFCFLDIRSPGLGDTAMYLCATSRRLGQGVGKTQYFGPGTRLLVL.

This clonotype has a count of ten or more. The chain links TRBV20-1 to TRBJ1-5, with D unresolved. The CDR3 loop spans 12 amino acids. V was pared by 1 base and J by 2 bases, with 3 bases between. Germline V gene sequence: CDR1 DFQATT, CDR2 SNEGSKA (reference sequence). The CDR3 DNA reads TGCAGTGCTAGAGGCGGCAATCAGCCCCAGCATTTT. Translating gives CSARGGNQPQHF.

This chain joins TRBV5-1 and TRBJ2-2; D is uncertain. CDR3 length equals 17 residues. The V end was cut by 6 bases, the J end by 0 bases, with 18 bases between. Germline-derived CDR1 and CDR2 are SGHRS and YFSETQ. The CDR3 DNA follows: TGCGCCAGCACAACCACACCGGATCGGGCGAACACCGGGGAGCTGTTTTTT. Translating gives CASTTTPDRANTGELFF.

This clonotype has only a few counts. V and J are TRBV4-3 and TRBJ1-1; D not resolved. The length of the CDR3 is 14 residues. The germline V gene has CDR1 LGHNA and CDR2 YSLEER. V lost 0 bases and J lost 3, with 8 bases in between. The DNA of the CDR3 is TGCGCCAGCAGCCAAGATATGACCGACACTGAAGCTTTCTTT. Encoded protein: CASSQDMTDTEAFF.

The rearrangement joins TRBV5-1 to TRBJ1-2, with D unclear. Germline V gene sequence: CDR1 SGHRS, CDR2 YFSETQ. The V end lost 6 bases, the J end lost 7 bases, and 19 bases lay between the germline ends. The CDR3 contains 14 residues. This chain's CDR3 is CASNPSDWGVGYTF. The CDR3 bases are TGCGCCAGCAACCCATCGGACTGGGGTGTTGGCTACACCTTC.

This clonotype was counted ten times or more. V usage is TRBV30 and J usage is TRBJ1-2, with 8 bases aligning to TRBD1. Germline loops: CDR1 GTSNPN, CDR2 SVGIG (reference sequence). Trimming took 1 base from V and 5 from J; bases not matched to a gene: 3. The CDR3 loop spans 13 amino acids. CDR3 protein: CAWSGTGTYGYTF. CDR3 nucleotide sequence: TGTGCCTGGAGTGGGACAGGGACTTATGGCTACACCTTC.

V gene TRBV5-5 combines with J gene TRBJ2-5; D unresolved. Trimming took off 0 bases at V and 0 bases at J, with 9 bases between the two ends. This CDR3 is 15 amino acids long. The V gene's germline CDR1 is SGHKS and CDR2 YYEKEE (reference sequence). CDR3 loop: CASSLAPLYQETQYF. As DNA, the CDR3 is TGTGCCAGCAGCTTGGCCCCATTGTACCAAGAGACCCAGTACTTC.

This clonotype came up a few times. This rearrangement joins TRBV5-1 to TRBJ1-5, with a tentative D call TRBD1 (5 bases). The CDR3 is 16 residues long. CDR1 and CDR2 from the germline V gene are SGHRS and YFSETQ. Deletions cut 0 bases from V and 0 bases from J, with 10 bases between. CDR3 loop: CASSLGAGDSNQPQHF. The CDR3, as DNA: TGCGCCAGCAGCTTGGGGGCGGGGGATAGCAATCAGCCCCAGCATTTT.

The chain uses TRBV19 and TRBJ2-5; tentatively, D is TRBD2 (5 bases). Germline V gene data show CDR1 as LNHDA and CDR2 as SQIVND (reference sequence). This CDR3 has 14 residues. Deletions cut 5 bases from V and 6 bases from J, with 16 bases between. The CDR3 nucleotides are TGTGCCAGTAGTCCGGCTACTAGTAAACAGACCCAGTACTTC. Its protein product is CASSPATSKQTQYF.

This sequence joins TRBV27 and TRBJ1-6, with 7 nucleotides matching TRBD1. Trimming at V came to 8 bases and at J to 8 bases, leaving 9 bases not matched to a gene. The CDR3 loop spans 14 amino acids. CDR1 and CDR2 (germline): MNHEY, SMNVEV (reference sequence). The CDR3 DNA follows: TGTGCCAGCGGCGACAGGGATCGTGATTCACCCCTCCACTTT. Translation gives CASGDRDRDSPLHF.